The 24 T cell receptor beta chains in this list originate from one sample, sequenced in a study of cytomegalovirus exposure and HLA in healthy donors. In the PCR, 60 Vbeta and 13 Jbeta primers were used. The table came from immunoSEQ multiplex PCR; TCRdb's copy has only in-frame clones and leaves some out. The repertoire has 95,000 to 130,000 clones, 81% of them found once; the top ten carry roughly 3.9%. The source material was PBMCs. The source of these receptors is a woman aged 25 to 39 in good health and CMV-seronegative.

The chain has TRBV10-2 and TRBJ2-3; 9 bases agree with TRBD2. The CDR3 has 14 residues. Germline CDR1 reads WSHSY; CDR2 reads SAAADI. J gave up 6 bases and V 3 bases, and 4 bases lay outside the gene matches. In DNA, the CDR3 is TGCGCCAGCAGTGAAGGAGCGGGAGGCGATACGCAGTATTTT. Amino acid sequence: CASSEGAGGDTQYF.

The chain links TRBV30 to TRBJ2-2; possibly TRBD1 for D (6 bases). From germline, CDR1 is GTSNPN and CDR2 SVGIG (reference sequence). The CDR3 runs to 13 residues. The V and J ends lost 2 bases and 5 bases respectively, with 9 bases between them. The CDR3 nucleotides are TGTGCCTGGAGTCCAACAGGGACCGGGGAGCTGTTTTTT. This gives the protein CAWSPTGTGELFF.

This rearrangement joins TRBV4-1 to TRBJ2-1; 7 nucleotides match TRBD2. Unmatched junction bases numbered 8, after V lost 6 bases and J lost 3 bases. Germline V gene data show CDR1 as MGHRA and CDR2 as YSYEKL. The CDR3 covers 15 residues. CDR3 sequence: CASRGGDSDYNEQFF. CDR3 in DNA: TGCGCCAGCAGGGGGGGGGACTCCGACTACAATGAGCAGTTCTTC.

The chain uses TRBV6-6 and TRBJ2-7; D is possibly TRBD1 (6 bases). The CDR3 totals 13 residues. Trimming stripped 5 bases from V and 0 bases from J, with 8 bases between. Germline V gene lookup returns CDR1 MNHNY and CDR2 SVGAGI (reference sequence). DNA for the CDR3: TGTGCCAGCAGTACAGGGACCTCCTACGAGCAGTACTTC. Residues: CASSTGTSYEQYF.

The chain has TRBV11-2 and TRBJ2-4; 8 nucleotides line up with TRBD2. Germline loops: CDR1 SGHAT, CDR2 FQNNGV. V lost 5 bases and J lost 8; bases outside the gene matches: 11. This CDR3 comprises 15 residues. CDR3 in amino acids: CASSQSLLRGDIQYF. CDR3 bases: TGTGCCAGCAGCCAGAGTTTATTGCGGGGGGACATTCAGTACTTC.

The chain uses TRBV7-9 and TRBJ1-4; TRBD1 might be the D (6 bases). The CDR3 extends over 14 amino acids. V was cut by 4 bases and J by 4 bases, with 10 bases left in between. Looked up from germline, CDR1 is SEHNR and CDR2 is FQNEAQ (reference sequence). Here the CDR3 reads CASSSNRDNEKLFF. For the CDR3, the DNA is TGTGCCAGCAGCTCAAACAGGGATAATGAAAAACTGTTTTTT.

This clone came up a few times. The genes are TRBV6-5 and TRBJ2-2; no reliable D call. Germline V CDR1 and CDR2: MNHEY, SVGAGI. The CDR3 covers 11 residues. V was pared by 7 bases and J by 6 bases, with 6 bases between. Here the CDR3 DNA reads TGTGCCAGCAAAGAGGCCGGGGAGCTGTTTTTT. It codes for CASKEAGELFF.

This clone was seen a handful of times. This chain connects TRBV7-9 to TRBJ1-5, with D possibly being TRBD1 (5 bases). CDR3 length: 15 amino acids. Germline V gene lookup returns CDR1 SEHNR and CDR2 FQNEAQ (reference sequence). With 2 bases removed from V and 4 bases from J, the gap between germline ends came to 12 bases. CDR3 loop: CASSLMGLGNQPQHF. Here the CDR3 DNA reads TGTGCCAGCAGCTTAATGGGGCTTGGAAATCAGCCCCAGCATTTT.

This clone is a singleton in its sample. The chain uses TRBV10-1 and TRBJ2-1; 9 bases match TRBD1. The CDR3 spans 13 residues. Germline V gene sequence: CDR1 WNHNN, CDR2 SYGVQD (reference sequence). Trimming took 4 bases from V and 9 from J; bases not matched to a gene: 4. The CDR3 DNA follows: TGCGCCAGCAGTGCCGACAGGGGGACTGAGCAGTTCTTC. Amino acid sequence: CASSADRGTEQFF.

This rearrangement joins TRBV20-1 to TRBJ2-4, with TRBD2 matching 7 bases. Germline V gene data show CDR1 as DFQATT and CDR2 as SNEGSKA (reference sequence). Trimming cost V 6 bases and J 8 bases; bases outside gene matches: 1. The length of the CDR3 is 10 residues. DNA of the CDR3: TGCAGTGCGGCGGGGGACATTCAGTACTTC. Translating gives CSAAGDIQYF.

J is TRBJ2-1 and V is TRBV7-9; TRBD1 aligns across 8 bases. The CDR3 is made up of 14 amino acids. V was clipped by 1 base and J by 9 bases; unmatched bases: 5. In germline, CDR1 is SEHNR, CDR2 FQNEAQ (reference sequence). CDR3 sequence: CASSLGGQEFEQFF. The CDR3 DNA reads TGTGCCAGCAGCTTAGGGGGACAGGAGTTTGAGCAGTTCTTC.

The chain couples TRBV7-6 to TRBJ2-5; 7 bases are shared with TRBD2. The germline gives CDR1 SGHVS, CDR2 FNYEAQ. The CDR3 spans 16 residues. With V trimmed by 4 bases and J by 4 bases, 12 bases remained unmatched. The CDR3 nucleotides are TGTGCCAGCAGCTCAACGACCTCCTTAGCGGGAGAGACCCAGTACTTC. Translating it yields CASSSTTSLAGETQYF.

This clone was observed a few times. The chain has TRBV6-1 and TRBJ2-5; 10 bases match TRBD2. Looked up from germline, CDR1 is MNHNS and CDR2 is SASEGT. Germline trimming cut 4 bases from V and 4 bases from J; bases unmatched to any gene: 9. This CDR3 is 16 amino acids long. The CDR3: CASSAAHEREGETQYF. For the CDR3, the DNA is TGTGCCAGCAGTGCCGCCCACGAGCGGGAGGGAGAGACCCAGTACTTC.

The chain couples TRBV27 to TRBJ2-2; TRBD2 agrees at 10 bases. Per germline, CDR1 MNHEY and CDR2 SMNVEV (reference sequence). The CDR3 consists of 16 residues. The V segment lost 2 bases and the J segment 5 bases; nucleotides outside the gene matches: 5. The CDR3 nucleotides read TGTGCCAGCAGTTTACTAGCGGGAGTAGGGACCGGGGAGCTGTTTTTT. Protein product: CASSLLAGVGTGELFF.

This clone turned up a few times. In nucleotides, the CDR3 is TGTGCCAGCAGCAAATACGGTAGCGGGAGGGTGACTAACACAGATACGCAGTATTTT. Translated, it gives CASSKYGSGRVTNTDTQYF. The chain is built from TRBV21-1 and TRBJ2-3; TRBD2, the table's D call, lacks a check against the DNA. TRBV21-1 is recorded as a pseudogene. The CDR3 extends over 19 amino acids.

The CDR3 loop reads CASSLRGLEKLFF. The CDR3 DNA reads TGTGCCAGCAGTCTGAGGGGGTTGGAAAAACTGTTTTTT. The chain employs TRBV27 and TRBJ1-4; possibly TRBD1 for D (6 bases). V was cut by 5 bases and J by 8 bases, with 12 bases left in between. Germline CDR1 reads MNHEY; CDR2 reads SMNVEV (reference sequence). The CDR3 sequence is 13 residues long.

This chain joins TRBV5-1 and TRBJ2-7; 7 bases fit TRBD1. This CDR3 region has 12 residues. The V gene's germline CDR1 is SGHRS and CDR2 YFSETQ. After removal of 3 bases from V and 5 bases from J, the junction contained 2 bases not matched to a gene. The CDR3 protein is CASSYTGDEQYF. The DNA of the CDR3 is TGCGCCAGCAGCTATACAGGGGACGAGCAGTACTTC. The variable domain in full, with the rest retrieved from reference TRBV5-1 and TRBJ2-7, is KAGVTQTPRYLIKTRGQQVTLSCSPISGHRSVSWYQQTPGQGLQFLFEYFSETQRNKGNFPGRFSGRQFSNSRSEMNVSTLELGDSALYLCASSYTGDEQYFGPGTRLTVT.

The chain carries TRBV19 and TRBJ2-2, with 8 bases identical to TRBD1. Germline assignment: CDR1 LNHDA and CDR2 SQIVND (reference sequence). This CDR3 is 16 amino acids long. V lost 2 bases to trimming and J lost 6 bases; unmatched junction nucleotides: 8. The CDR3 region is CASSILQGAKAGELFF. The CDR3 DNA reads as TGTGCCAGTAGTATATTGCAGGGGGCGAAGGCCGGGGAGCTGTTTTTT.

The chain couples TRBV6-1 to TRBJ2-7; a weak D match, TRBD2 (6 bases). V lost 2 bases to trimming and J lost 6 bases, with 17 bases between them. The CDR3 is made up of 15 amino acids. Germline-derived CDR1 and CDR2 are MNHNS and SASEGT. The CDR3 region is CASSERSGDGREQYF. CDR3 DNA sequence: TGTGCCAGCAGTGAACGGTCGGGGGATGGGCGCGAGCAGTACTTC.

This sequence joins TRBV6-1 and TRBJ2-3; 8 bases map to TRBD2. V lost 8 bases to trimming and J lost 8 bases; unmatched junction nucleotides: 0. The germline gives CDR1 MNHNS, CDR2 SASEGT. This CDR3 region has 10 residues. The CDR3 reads CASREGTQYF. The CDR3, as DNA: TGTGCCAGCCGGGAGGGTACGCAGTATTTT.

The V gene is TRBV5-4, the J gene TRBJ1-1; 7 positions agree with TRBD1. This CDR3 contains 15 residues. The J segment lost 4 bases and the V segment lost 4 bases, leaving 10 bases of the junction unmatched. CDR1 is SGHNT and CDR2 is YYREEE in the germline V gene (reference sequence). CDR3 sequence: CASSEIQGSGTEAFF. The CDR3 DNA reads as TGTGCCAGCAGCGAAATACAGGGGAGTGGCACTGAAGCTTTCTTT.

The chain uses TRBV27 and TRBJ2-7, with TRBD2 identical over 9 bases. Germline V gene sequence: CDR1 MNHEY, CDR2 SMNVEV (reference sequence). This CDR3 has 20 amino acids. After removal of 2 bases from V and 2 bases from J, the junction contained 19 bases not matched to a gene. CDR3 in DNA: TGTGCCAGCAGTTTAGGGTTCGGTATAGCGGGAGAAATTAGTGCCTACGAGCAGTACTTC. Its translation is CASSLGFGIAGEISAYEQYF.

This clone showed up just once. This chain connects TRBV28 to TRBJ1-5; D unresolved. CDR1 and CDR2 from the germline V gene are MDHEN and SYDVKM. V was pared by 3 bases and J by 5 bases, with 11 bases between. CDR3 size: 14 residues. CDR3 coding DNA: TGTGCCAGCAGTTTTGACTCGGCTGATCAGCCCCAGCATTTT. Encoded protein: CASSFDSADQPQHF.

CDR3 sequence (DNA): TGTGCCATCAGTGATTTGACAGGGGGGAGCACAGATACGCAGTATTTT. Translated, it gives CAISDLTGGSTDTQYF. The rearrangement links TRBV10-3 to TRBJ2-3; 9 bases agree with TRBD1. The CDR3 has 16 amino acids. The trim removed 3 bases at V and 0 bases at J, leaving 4 bases unmatched. Germline V lookup: CDR1 ENHRY, CDR2 SYGVKD.